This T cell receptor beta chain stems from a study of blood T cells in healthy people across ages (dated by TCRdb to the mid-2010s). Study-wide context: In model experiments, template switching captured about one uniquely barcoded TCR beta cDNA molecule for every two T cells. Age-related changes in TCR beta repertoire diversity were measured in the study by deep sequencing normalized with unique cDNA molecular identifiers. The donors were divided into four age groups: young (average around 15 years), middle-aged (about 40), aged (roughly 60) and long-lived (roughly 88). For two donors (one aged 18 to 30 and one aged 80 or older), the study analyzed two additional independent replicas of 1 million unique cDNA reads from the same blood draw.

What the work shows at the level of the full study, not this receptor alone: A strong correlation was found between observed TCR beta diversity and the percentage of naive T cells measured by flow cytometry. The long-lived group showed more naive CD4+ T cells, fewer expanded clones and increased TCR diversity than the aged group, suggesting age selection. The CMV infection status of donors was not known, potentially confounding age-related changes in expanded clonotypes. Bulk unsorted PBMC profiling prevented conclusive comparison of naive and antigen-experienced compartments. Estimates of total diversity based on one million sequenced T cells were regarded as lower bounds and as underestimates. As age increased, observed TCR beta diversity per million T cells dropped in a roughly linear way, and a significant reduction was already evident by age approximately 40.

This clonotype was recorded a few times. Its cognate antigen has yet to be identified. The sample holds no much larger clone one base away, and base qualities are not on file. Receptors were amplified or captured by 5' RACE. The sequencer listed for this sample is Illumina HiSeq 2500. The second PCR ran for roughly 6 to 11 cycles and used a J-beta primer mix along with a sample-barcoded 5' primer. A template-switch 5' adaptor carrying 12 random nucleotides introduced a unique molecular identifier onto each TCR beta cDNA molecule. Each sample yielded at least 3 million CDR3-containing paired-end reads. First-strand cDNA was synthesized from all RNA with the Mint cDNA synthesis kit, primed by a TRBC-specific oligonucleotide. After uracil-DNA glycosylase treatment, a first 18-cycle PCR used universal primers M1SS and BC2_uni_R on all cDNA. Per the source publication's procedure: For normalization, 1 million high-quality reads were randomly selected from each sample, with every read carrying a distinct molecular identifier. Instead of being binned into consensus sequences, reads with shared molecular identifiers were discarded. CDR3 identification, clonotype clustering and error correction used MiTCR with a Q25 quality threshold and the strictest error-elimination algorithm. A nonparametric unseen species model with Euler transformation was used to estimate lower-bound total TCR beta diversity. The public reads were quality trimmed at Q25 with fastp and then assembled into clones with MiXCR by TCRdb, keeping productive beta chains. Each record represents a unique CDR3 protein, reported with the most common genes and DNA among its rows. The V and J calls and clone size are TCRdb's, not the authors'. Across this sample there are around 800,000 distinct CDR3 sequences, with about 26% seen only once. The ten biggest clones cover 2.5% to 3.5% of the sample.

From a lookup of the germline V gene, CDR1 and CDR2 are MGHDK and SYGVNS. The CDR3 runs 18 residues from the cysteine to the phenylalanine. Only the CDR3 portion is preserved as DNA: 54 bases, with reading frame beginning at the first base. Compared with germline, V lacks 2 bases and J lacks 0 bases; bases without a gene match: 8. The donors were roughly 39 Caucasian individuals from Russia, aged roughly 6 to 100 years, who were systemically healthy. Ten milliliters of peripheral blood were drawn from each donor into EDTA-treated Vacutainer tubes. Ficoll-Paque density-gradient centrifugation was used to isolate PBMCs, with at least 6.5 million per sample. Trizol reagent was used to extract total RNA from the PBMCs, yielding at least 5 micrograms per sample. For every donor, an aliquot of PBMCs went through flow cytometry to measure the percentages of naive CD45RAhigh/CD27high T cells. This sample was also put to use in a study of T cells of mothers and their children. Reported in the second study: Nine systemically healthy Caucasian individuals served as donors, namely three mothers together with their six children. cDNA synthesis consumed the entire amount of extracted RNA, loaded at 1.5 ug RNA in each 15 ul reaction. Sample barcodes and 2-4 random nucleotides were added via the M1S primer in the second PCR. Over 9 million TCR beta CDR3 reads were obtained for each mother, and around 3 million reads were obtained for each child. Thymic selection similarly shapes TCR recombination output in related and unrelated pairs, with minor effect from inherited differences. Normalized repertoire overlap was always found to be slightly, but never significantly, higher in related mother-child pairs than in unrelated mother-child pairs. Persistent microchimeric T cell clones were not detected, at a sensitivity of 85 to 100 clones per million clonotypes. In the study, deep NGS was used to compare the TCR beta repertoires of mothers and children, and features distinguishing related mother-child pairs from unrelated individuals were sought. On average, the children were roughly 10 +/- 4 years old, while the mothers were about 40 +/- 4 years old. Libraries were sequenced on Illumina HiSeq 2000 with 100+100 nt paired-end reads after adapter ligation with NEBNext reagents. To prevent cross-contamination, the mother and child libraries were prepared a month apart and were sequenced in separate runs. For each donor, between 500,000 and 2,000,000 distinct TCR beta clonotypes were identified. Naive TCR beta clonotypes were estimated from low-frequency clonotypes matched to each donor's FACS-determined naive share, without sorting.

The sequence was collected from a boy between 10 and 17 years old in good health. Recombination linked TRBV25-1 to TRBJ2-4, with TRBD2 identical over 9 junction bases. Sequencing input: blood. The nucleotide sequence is TGTGCCAGCAGTGAAGGTCTAGCGGGGATGTCAGCCAAAAACATTCAGTACTTC. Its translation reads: CASSEGLAGMSAKNIQYF.